This T cell receptor (beta chain) was retrieved from a study of graft-versus-host responses after intestinal transplantation. Study as a whole: All of the recipients had induction that used anti-thymocyte globulin, then tacrolimus and steroids for two to three years.

Graft-derived tissue was subjected to processing to liberate intraepithelial and lamina propria lymphocytes. Repertoires were generated with immunoSEQ multiplex PCR, while TCRdb's copy carries only in-frame clones and drops some. Altogether 15,000 to 20,000 clones are present, around three quarters being singletons, with the ten largest covering roughly 18%. A note on this clone: Its specificity is unknown. This sample also contains other DNA sequences that code for the same CDR3.

General study points: When patients had graft-donor T cell macrochimerism, their allografts held high graft-versus-host to host-versus-graft clonal ratios.

The sequence was collected from a human patient who received an intestinal transplant, so some T cells may come from the graft donor. Sample: ileum tissue, taken approximately 97 days after intestinal transplant.

The CDR3 here is CASSQGGPHYGYTF. CDR3 DNA: TGTGCCAGCAGCCAAGGGGGGCCGCACTATGGCTACACCTTC. The J gene is TRBJ1-2, the V gene TRBV14, with a weak D call TRBD1 (6 bases). The CDR3 is made up of 14 amino acids. V was clipped by 1 base and J by 3 bases, with 9 bases between them. CDR1 is SGHDN and CDR2 is FVKESK in the germline V gene.